These 5 T cell receptor beta chains were sequenced from one sample in a study of shared clonotypes between healthy human individuals. Sequenced by immunoSEQ multiplex PCR; TCRdb stores in-frame clones only, minus some. The table has 2 million or so clones, over 85% seen once. Sequencing input: naive CD4+ T cells sorted from blood. The subset denotes: CD45RA+ positively selected. These receptors came from a man aged 18 to 30 in good health.

Notes on this clone: The CDR3 does not close with the conserved phenylalanine or tryptophan, likely indicating a read error. The DNA of the CDR3 is TGTGCCAGCAGTGAAAGGGGAGGGTACACCGGGGAGCTGTTTTAT. Translating gives CASSERGGYTGELFY. This sequence joins TRBV6-1 and TRBJ2-2; 7 nucleotides line up with TRBD2. V was clipped by 2 bases and J by 3 bases; unmatched bases: 3. Germline assignment: CDR1 MNHNS and CDR2 SASEGT. The CDR3 length is 15 residues.

Details on this clone: Other DNA sequences from this sample encode an identical CDR3 as well. V and J are TRBV5-1 and TRBJ2-5; D could derive from TRBD1 or TRBD2 (5 bases each). This CDR3 contains 14 residues. The germline V gene has CDR1 SGHRS and CDR2 YFSETQ. Deletions cut 4 bases from V and 2 bases from J, with 12 bases between. CDR3 sequence (DNA): TGCGCCAGCAGCCCGGGGACCCTACAAGAGACCCAGTACTTC. Translating gives CASSPGTLQETQYF.

The CDR3 loop is CASSPWGDYGYTF. The CDR3 DNA is TGTGCCAGCAGCCCTTGGGGGGACTATGGCTACACCTTC. This chain connects TRBV14 to TRBJ1-2; maybe TRBD1 (5 bases). The CDR3 spans 13 residues. The V gene lost 4 bases and the J gene lost 3 bases, with 9 bases spanning the gap. CDR1 is SGHDN and CDR2 is FVKESK in the germline V gene.

The chain has TRBV6-5 and TRBJ2-7; D is unclear. This CDR3 is built from 14 residues. Germline V lookup: CDR1 MNHEY, CDR2 SVGAGI. V lost 10 bases and J 1 base, leaving 17 bases between the germline ends. The CDR3 DNA is TGTGCCACCCCTAAGACGAGGTTATCCTACGAGCAGTACTTC. Translating it yields CATPKTRLSYEQYF.

This chain uses TRBV6-5 with TRBJ1-2; tentative D call: TRBD1 (6 bases). Germline CDR1 reads MNHEY; CDR2 reads SVGAGI. Trimming removed 10 bases at V and 5 bases at J, with 17 bases between. This CDR3 has 13 amino acids. Here the CDR3 reads CATQGPAQYGYTF. DNA for the CDR3: TGTGCCACACAGGGACCCGCGCAATATGGCTACACCTTC.